The 6 T cell receptor beta chains below were found in one sample sequenced in a study of T cells after yellow fever vaccination. TCRdb processed the 5' RACE reads anew with MiXCR; each CDR3 protein has one entry. The top ten clones hold about 18% of a sample with 300,000 or so distinct CDR3 sequences, 6.8% of them seen once. This material consisted of PBMCs, taken about 41 days after the first yellow fever vaccination. The receptor source for this set is a man between 18 and 35 years old who received the YFV17D yellow fever vaccine.

This clonotype was counted a few times. This chain connects TRBV30 to TRBJ2-3; D may be TRBD2 (6 bases). Trimming took 0 bases from V and 2 from J, leaving 18 bases between them. Germline CDR1 and CDR2: GTSNPN and SVGIG (reference sequence). There are 17 residues in the CDR3. As DNA, the CDR3 is TGTGCCTGGAGTGTACCCCGGGGTAGCGGTATCACAGATACGCAGTATTTT. The encoded protein is CAWSVPRGSGITDTQYF.

This clonotype has more than one count but fewer than ten. The chain links TRBV4-3 to TRBJ2-1; no definite D call. In germline, CDR1 is LGHNA, CDR2 YSLEER. The length of the CDR3 is 13 residues. V was shortened by 3 bases and J by 9 bases, with 12 bases between the two germline ends. In DNA form, the CDR3 reads TGCGCCAGCAGCCACCCGACGGTTAGTGAGCAGTTCTTC. This gives the protein CASSHPTVSEQFF.

CDR3 in amino acids: CASSMSATLGENIQYF. The CDR3 DNA is TGTGCCAGTAGTATGAGCGCTACACTGGGGGAAAACATTCAGTACTTC. The genes are TRBV19 and TRBJ2-4; the D call may be TRBD1 or TRBD2 (5 bases each). The V gene lost 3 bases and the J gene lost 5 bases, with 17 bases spanning the gap. The germline V gene encodes CDR1 LNHDA and CDR2 SQIVND (reference sequence). This CDR3 is built from 16 residues.

This clonotype was recorded a few times. The rearrangement links TRBV12-3 or TRBV12-4 to TRBJ2-7; the D is unclear. The V end lost 4 bases, the J end lost 5 bases, and 12 bases lay between the germline ends. This CDR3 region has 13 residues. The CDR3 spells CASSYRGRDEQYF. The CDR3 DNA follows: TGTGCCAGCAGTTACAGAGGTCGGGACGAGCAGTACTTC.

This clonotype was counted between two and nine times. This rearrangement joins TRBV12-3 or TRBV12-4 to TRBJ2-3; the match to TRBD2 covers 10 bases. The V gene end was trimmed by 6 bases and the J gene end by 8 bases; junction bases not matched to a gene: 14. This CDR3 spans 16 amino acids. The CDR3 nucleotides read TGTGCCAGCAGCCTGGGATCTAGCGGGGGTCATGGTACGCAGTATTTT. Encoded protein: CASSLGSSGGHGTQYF.

This clonotype has more than one count but fewer than ten. The chain is built from TRBV5-1 and TRBJ2-5; 9 bases fit TRBD1. This CDR3 has 15 amino acids. Germline lookup yields CDR1 SGHRS and CDR2 YFSETQ. The V and J ends lost 4 bases and 4 bases, in that order; junction bases with no gene match: 8. DNA for the CDR3: TGCGCCAGCAGCCTCGGACAGGGGCTAGGAGAGACCCAGTACTTC. Protein sequence: CASSLGQGLGETQYF.